One and the same sample provided the 30 T cell receptor beta chains below, sequenced in a study of T-cell reconstitution after alpha-beta-depleted transplantation in children. Unique molecular identifiers were built into the TCRbeta library. In TCRdb, the PCR reads were re-called with MiXCR into one record per CDR3 protein. The profile covers 170,000 or so distinct CDR3 sequences, with 6% to 7% appearing a single time and over 2.5% taken by the ten largest. The sequencing used PBMCs from the stem cell graft donor, collected from the stem cell graft. The receptor set was obtained from a human donor who donated a stem cell graft to a child with Wiskott-Aldrich syndrome.

This clonotype was seen repeatedly, ten times or more. The V call is TRBV24-1, the J call TRBJ2-3; no definite D call. This CDR3 has 12 residues. The germline V gene has CDR1 KGHDR and CDR2 SFDVKD. The ends were cut back, 2 bases at V and 4 bases at J, with 3 bases in the middle. In DNA, the CDR3 is TGTGCCACCAGTGATTCGCCAGATACGCAGTATTTT. Translating it yields CATSDSPDTQYF.

This clonotype came up many times. This chain joins TRBV5-1 and TRBJ1-2; 7 bases are shared with TRBD1. CDR3 length: 16 amino acids. J gave up 1 base and V 3 bases, and 9 bases lay outside the gene matches. Germline values: CDR1 SGHRS, CDR2 YFSETQ. CDR3 sequence: CASSWVFRDSNYGYTF. The DNA of the CDR3 is TGCGCCAGCAGCTGGGTATTCCGGGACAGTAACTATGGCTACACCTTC.

This clonotype was seen ten or more times. V usage is TRBV3-1 and J usage is TRBJ1-1; D gene unclear. V lost 2 bases and J 3 bases, leaving 13 bases between the germline ends. The CDR3 sequence is 15 residues long. CDR1 is LGHDT, CDR2 YNNKEL, per germline (reference sequence). The CDR3 sequence: CASSQNGQIHTEAFF. CDR3 DNA sequence: TGTGCCAGCAGCCAAAATGGCCAGATCCACACTGAAGCTTTCTTT. Full variable domain (remainder filled in from reference TRBV3-1 and TRBJ1-1): DTAVSQTPKYLVTQMGNDKSIKCEQNLGHDTMYWYKQDSKKFLKIMFSYNNKELIINETVPNRFSPKSPDKAHLNLHINSLELGDSAVYFCASSQNGQIHTEAFFGQGTRLTVV.

This clonotype was recorded at least ten times. The genes are TRBV10-3 and TRBJ1-1; 7 bases are shared with TRBD1. The CDR3 loop spans 13 amino acids. With V trimmed by 5 bases and J by 5 bases, 5 bases remained unmatched. Germline loops: CDR1 ENHRY, CDR2 SYGVKD. This chain's CDR3 is CAISPTGSTEAFF. The CDR3 DNA reads as TGTGCCATCAGTCCGACAGGGTCAACTGAAGCTTTCTTT.

The rearrangement joins TRBV7-2 to TRBJ1-4; the D gene is possibly TRBD1 (5 bases). The CDR3 sequence is 13 residues long. The V gene's germline CDR1 is SGHTA and CDR2 FQGNSA. V shed 2 bases and J shed 8 bases, with 9 bases lying between them. CDR3 sequence: CASSLQGQEKLFF. The CDR3 DNA reads as TGTGCCAGCAGCTTACAGGGTCAAGAAAAACTGTTTTTT. The variable domain in full, completed from reference TRBV7-2 and TRBJ1-4, reads GAGVSQSPSNKVTEKGKDVELRCDPISGHTALYWYRQSLGQGLEFLIYFQGNSAPDKSGLPSDRFSAERTGGSVSTLTIQRTQQEDSAVYLCASSLQGQEKLFFGSGTQLSVL.

Many counts were recorded for this clonotype. The chain links TRBV6-6 to TRBJ1-1; maybe TRBD1 (5 bases). There are 10 residues in the CDR3. Per the germline V gene, CDR1 is MNHNY and CDR2 is SVGAGI (reference sequence). V was cut by 6 bases and J by 10 bases, with 9 bases left in between. The CDR3 loop reads CASSSGGAFF. DNA of the CDR3: TGTGCCAGCAGCTCCGGGGGAGCTTTCTTT.

A few counts support this clonotype. The chain carries TRBV20-1 and TRBJ1-6, with 9 bases identical to TRBD1. The CDR3 runs to 14 residues. V shed 3 bases and J 8 bases; nucleotides not matched to a gene: 5. Germline V CDR1 and CDR2: DFQATT, SNEGSKA (reference sequence). CDR3 loop: CSARGTGRDSPLHF. Written as DNA, the CDR3 is TGCAGTGCTAGGGGGACAGGGAGGGATTCACCCCTCCACTTT.

The gene calls are TRBV5-1 and TRBJ1-5; D not certain. Germline V CDR1 and CDR2: SGHRS, YFSETQ. V lost 4 bases and J 7 bases, leaving 15 bases between the germline ends. This CDR3 has 14 residues. The CDR3 loop reads CASSPGSGIQPQHF. The CDR3, as DNA: TGCGCCAGCAGCCCCGGGAGTGGGATACAGCCCCAGCATTTT.

This clonotype was recorded a few times. The CDR3 here is CASSLGHLAGGYTF. As DNA, the CDR3 is TGTGCCAGCAGCTTAGGACACCTTGCGGGTGGCTACACCTTC. The chain joins TRBV11-2 to TRBJ1-2; D not certain. Trimming shortened V by 1 base and J by 7 bases, and 13 bases separated the two germline ends. CDR3 length: 14 amino acids. Germline V CDR1 and CDR2: SGHAT, FQNNGV.

This clonotype came up a few times. V gene TRBV28 combines with J gene TRBJ2-7; D is perhaps TRBD1 (6 bases). From germline, CDR1 is MDHEN and CDR2 SYDVKM. This CDR3 has 13 amino acids. Trimming removed 7 bases at V and 4 bases at J, with 14 bases between. Here the CDR3 reads CASKQAGEYEQYF. Here the CDR3 DNA reads TGTGCCAGCAAGCAGGCAGGGGAGTACGAGCAGTACTTC. Variable domain in full (rest from reference TRBV28 and TRBJ2-7): DVKVTQSSRYLVKRTGEKVFLECVQDMDHENMFWYRQDPGLGLRLIYFSYDVKMKEKGDIPEGYSVSREKKERFSLILESASTNQTSMYLCASKQAGEYEQYFGPGTRLTVT.

This clonotype was recorded many times. DNA of the CDR3: TGTGCCAGCAGTTACTGGCAAGGGGATACGCAGTATTTT. It codes for CASSYWQGDTQYF. The chain recombines TRBV6-5 with TRBJ2-3; no clear D. The germline V gene encodes CDR1 MNHEY and CDR2 SVGAGI. Trimming cost V 1 base and J 6 bases, with 8 bases left between them. CDR3 length: 13 residues.

This clonotype has at least ten counts. The chain uses TRBV18 and TRBJ1-6; maybe TRBD1 (5 bases). In germline, CDR1 is KGHSH, CDR2 LQKENI. The CDR3 loop spans 13 amino acids. Trimming left V 5 bases short and J 10 bases short, with 12 bases between. The CDR3 loop reads CASSRDPGSPLHF. CDR3 coding DNA: TGTGCCAGCTCAAGGGACCCAGGGTCACCCCTCCACTTT.

In this sample, this clonotype turned up many times. The chain couples TRBV20-1 to TRBJ2-1; a weak D match, TRBD2 (5 bases). CDR1 DFQATT and CDR2 SNEGSKA come from the germline V gene (reference sequence). This CDR3 region has 13 residues. Trimming pared 2 bases from V and 9 bases from J, leaving 14 bases between. The CDR3: CSARTRGFGEQFF. Here the CDR3 DNA reads TGCAGTGCTAGAACCCGCGGGTTTGGTGAGCAGTTCTTC.

This clonotype came up a few times. The genes are TRBV5-1 and TRBJ1-2; D remains unclear. V gave up 4 bases and J gave up 4 bases, with 14 bases separating them. Germline V lookup: CDR1 SGHRS, CDR2 YFSETQ. This CDR3 contains 14 residues. The CDR3 is CASSPASVGYGYTF. CDR3 DNA: TGCGCCAGCAGCCCGGCCTCGGTGGGCTATGGCTACACCTTC.

Only a few counts were recorded for this clonotype. The CDR3 DNA sequence: TGTGCCACCAGTCGTATCAGGGGCGAGCAGTACTTC. Translating gives CATSRIRGEQYF. This chain uses TRBV24-1 with TRBJ2-7; possibly TRBD1 for D (6 bases). Germline CDR1 and CDR2: KGHDR and SFDVKD. Trimming shortened V by 6 bases and J by 6 bases, and 11 bases separated the two germline ends. The CDR3 is 12 residues long.

This clonotype has a count of ten or more. This chain uses TRBV20-1 with TRBJ1-2; perhaps TRBD1 as D (5 bases). The CDR3 spans 13 residues. V gave up 3 bases and J gave up 4 bases, with 12 bases separating them. Per germline, CDR1 DFQATT and CDR2 SNEGSKA (reference sequence). CDR3 amino acids: CSASEQGFYGYTF. The CDR3 DNA follows: TGCAGTGCTAGCGAGCAGGGCTTCTATGGCTACACCTTC.

The J gene is TRBJ2-2, the V gene TRBV5-8; tentatively, D is TRBD1 (5 bases). This CDR3 is built from 15 residues. From germline, CDR1 is SGHTS and CDR2 YDEGEE. V was shortened by 2 bases and J by 2 bases, with 10 bases between the two germline ends. The CDR3 region is CASSLGVSNTGELFF. The CDR3 coding sequence is TGTGCCAGCAGCTTAGGGGTTTCTAACACCGGGGAGCTGTTTTTT.

This clonotype was seen repeatedly, ten times or more. The J gene is TRBJ1-1, the V gene TRBV28; D is possibly TRBD1 (5 bases). This CDR3 contains 14 residues. Germline V gives CDR1 MDHEN, CDR2 SYDVKM. V dropped 5 bases and J dropped 4 bases, with 14 bases sitting between them. The DNA of the CDR3 is TGTGCCAGCAGTACGTACCGGGACGGCACTGAAGCTTTCTTT. It yields the protein CASSTYRDGTEAFF.

This clonotype was detected ten times or more. V is TRBV25-1 and J is TRBJ1-2; TRBD1 agrees at 8 bases. With 2 bases clipped from V and 10 bases from J, the junction kept 9 bases outside the gene matches. The CDR3 covers 14 residues. Germline V gene sequence: CDR1 MGHDK, CDR2 SYGVNS. CDR3 DNA sequence: TGTGCCAGCAGTGAAGTTGGACAGGGCCGGGACTACACCTTC. It yields the protein CASSEVGQGRDYTF.

At least ten counts were recorded for this clonotype. V gene TRBV29-1 combines with J gene TRBJ2-3; D perhaps matches TRBD1 (6 bases). The CDR3 sequence is 13 residues long. Trimming cost V 3 bases and J 4 bases, with 11 bases left between them. Germline V gene sequence: CDR1 SQVTM, CDR2 ANQGSEA. The CDR3 reads CSVETGGADTQYF. The CDR3 region has the DNA TGCAGCGTTGAGACAGGTGGAGCAGATACGCAGTATTTT.

The sample holds many counts of this clonotype. The J gene is TRBJ2-5, the V gene TRBV4-3, with TRBD1 as a possible D gene (5 bases). This CDR3 region has 18 residues. The V end lost 0 bases, the J end lost 1 base, and 18 bases lay between the germline ends. Germline CDR1 reads LGHNA; CDR2 reads YSLEER. The CDR3 region is CASSQEKKGAGIQETQYF. The CDR3 DNA is TGCGCCAGCAGCCAAGAAAAAAAGGGCGCAGGGATCCAAGAGACCCAGTACTTC.

The table lists this clonotype with many counts. The J gene is TRBJ1-2, the V gene TRBV10-3; 10 bases match TRBD1. Per the germline V gene, CDR1 is ENHRY and CDR2 is SYGVKD. The CDR3 sequence is 14 residues long. Trimming cost V 7 bases and J 5 bases; bases outside gene matches: 7. The CDR3 loop reads CAITGGTGDYGYTF. DNA of the CDR3: TGTGCCATCACGGGCGGGACAGGGGATTATGGCTACACCTTC.

This clonotype was detected ten times or more. V and J are TRBV20-1 and TRBJ2-5; D ambiguous. This CDR3 is 14 amino acids long. The V and J ends lost 0 bases and 8 bases respectively, with 16 bases between them. Germline V lookup: CDR1 DFQATT, CDR2 SNEGSKA (reference sequence). The CDR3 DNA reads TGCAGTGCTAGAGATATCGGGCTTGCGCGAACCCAGTACTTC. Amino acids: CSARDIGLARTQYF.

This clonotype was detected many times. The rearrangement joins TRBV9 to TRBJ2-7; 13 bases map to TRBD2. Unmatched junction bases numbered 11, after V lost 5 bases and J lost 6 bases. CDR3 size: 16 residues. CDR1 is SGDLS, CDR2 YYNGEE, per germline. This CDR3 is CASSEGLAGVYSEQYF. CDR3 in DNA: TGTGCCAGCAGTGAAGGACTAGCGGGAGTCTACAGCGAGCAGTACTTC.

This clonotype appeared many times. The rearrangement uses TRBV20-1 and TRBJ2-7, with 8 nucleotides matching TRBD2. Germline CDR1 is DFQATT and CDR2 is SNEGSKA (reference sequence). Trimming cost V 6 bases and J 2 bases; bases outside gene matches: 12. The length of the CDR3 is 15 residues. In nucleotides, the CDR3 is TGCAGTGCCCCCGTCTTGAGCGGGGGAACCTACGAGCAGTACTTC. Translation: CSAPVLSGGTYEQYF.

This clonotype was counted ten times or more. V gene TRBV6-5 combines with J gene TRBJ1-5; a possible D gene is TRBD1 (6 bases). Germline V gene sequence: CDR1 MNHEY, CDR2 SVGAGI. The V and J ends lost 0 bases and 6 bases respectively, with 12 bases between them. The CDR3 contains 15 residues. The CDR3, as DNA: TGTGCCAGCAGTTACTCGTTGTCGGGGGCTCAGCCCCAGCATTTT. The encoded protein is CASSYSLSGAQPQHF.

This clonotype was observed at least ten times. The chain combines TRBV13 with TRBJ2-3, with 12 nucleotides matching TRBD2. CDR3 length: 14 amino acids. The V gene's germline CDR1 is PRHDT and CDR2 FYEKMQ (reference sequence). V was clipped by 3 bases and J by 5 bases; unmatched bases: 0. The CDR3 protein is CASSLTSGRDTQYF. The CDR3 DNA is TGTGCCAGCAGCTTGACTAGCGGGAGAGATACGCAGTATTTT.

This clonotype was seen ten or more times. This chain connects TRBV13 to TRBJ2-2, with 8 nucleotides matching TRBD1. V was clipped by 1 base and J by 7 bases; unmatched bases: 5. The CDR3 runs 15 residues. Germline loops: CDR1 PRHDT, CDR2 FYEKMQ (reference sequence). DNA for the CDR3: TGTGCCAGCAGCTTAGACCGGACAGGGAACGGGGAGCTGTTTTTT. Its translation: CASSLDRTGNGELFF.

This clonotype was picked up many times. This chain connects TRBV10-3 to TRBJ2-1; D is ambiguous. This CDR3 region has 16 residues. Trimming removed 2 bases from V and 0 bases from J, with 11 bases in between. CDR1 ENHRY and CDR2 SYGVKD come from the germline V gene. CDR3 protein: CAISEESLSSYNEQFF. CDR3 DNA sequence: TGTGCCATCAGTGAGGAGAGTCTTAGCTCCTACAATGAGCAGTTCTTC.

Many counts were recorded for this clonotype. The V gene is TRBV5-5, the J gene TRBJ2-7; 12 bases fit TRBD1. The germline gives CDR1 SGHKS, CDR2 YYEKEE (reference sequence). Trimming removed 5 bases from V and 4 bases from J; junction bases left unmatched: 13. The CDR3 contains 17 residues. CDR3 sequence: CASRRGQGARGFYEQYF. The DNA for the CDR3 is TGTGCCAGCAGGCGGGGACAGGGGGCGCGTGGTTTTTACGAGCAGTACTTC.